Each of the 31 T cell receptor beta chains below was sequenced from the same sample in a study of CD8 T cells in Susac syndrome. Random hexamers were used to reverse transcribe roughly 0.45 to 1 ug of RNA. TCRdb independently ran MiXCR on the immunoSEQ multiplex PCR reads; one entry per CDR3 protein. The table has approximately 120,000 distinct CDR3 sequences, roughly 93% seen once. The sequencing sample was made of CD8+ T cells from PBMCs. The receptors stem from a human donor with multiple sclerosis.

The chain joins TRBV6-5 to TRBJ2-7; D is unresolved. Trimming left V 4 bases short and J 7 bases short, with 11 bases between. Germline lookup yields CDR1 MNHEY and CDR2 SVGAGI. The CDR3 covers 12 residues. The CDR3 protein is CASSSTRVEQYF. The CDR3 DNA is TGTGCCAGCAGTTCCACCCGGGTAGAGCAGTACTTC.

The genes are TRBV4-1 and TRBJ2-2, with TRBD1 as a possible D gene (7 bases). V lost 4 bases to trimming and J lost 0 bases, with 12 bases between them. CDR1 and CDR2 from the germline V gene are MGHRA and YSYEKL. The length of the CDR3 is 16 residues. The CDR3 sequence: CASSPQGGTNTGELFF. CDR3 nucleotide sequence: TGCGCCAGCAGCCCTCAGGGGGGCACGAACACCGGGGAGCTGTTTTTT.

The chain couples TRBV6-5 to TRBJ2-5, with D unresolved. Germline V lookup: CDR1 MNHEY, CDR2 SVGAGI. Between the trimmed V and J ends, which lost 4 bases and 3 bases, there was a span of 12 bases. CDR3 length equals 14 residues. The CDR3 region is CASSSSHPKETQYF. The DNA for the CDR3 is TGTGCCAGCAGTTCCTCCCACCCTAAAGAGACCCAGTACTTC.

The genes are TRBV20-1 and TRBJ1-2, with TRBD1 identical over 7 bases. Germline V lookup: CDR1 DFQATT, CDR2 SNEGSKA (reference sequence). J gave up 4 bases and V 0 bases, and 5 bases lay outside the gene matches. The CDR3 consists of 14 residues. The CDR3 spells CSARDTGAGYGYTF. The CDR3 nucleotides are TGCAGTGCTAGAGATACAGGGGCAGGCTATGGCTACACCTTC.

The chain carries TRBV7-9 and TRBJ1-1; D gene unclear. V shed 5 bases and J shed 11 bases, with 15 bases lying between them. The germline V gene encodes CDR1 SEHNR and CDR2 FQNEAQ (reference sequence). The CDR3 runs 12 residues. The CDR3 is CASSNRAQRAFF. CDR3 bases: TGTGCCAGCAGCAATCGGGCCCAACGGGCTTTCTTT.

J is TRBJ2-7 and V is TRBV7-8; 8 bases fit TRBD1. The CDR3 loop spans 15 amino acids. Losses at the gene ends were 4 bases for V and 7 bases for J; bases not matched to a gene: 12. Germline CDR1 is SGHVS and CDR2 is FQNEAQ. Written as DNA, the CDR3 is TGTGCCAGCAGCTCATCAGGGACAGGCCTGGGAGAGCAGTACTTC. This translates into CASSSSGTGLGEQYF.

This clonotype was seen only once. The V call is TRBV5-4, the J call TRBJ2-1; D is perhaps TRBD1 (6 bases). This CDR3 is built from 12 residues. CDR1 and CDR2 (germline): SGHNT, YYREEE (reference sequence). Trimming removed 3 bases from V and 5 bases from J, with 6 bases in between. The CDR3 protein is CASSWTDNEQFF. DNA of the CDR3: TGTGCCAGCAGCTGGACAGACAATGAGCAGTTCTTC.

The V gene is TRBV29-1, the J gene TRBJ1-1; no definite D call. The CDR3 runs 12 residues. Germline loops: CDR1 SQVTM, CDR2 ANQGSEA. V lost 2 bases and J lost 4, with 8 bases in between. CDR3 bases: TGCAGCGTTGAATGGCAGCTCACTGAAGCTTTCTTT. This gives the protein CSVEWQLTEAFF.

The V and J genes are TRBV12-3 or TRBV12-4 and TRBJ1-1; a weak D match, TRBD1 (5 bases). V lost 5 bases and J 0 bases, leaving 13 bases between the germline ends. The CDR3 has 15 residues. CDR3: CASSLRGGLNTEAFF. The CDR3 nucleotides are TGTGCCAGCAGTCTCCGGGGGGGACTGAACACTGAAGCTTTCTTT.

This chain uses TRBV12-3 or TRBV12-4 with TRBJ2-4, with D unclear. This CDR3 spans 16 amino acids. The V end was cut by 1 base, the J end by 1 base, with 11 bases between. The CDR3 nucleotides read TGTGCCAGCAGTTTAGGGCCCCTGGGGGCCAAAAACATTCAGTACTTC. Protein sequence: CASSLGPLGAKNIQYF.

This chain uses TRBV12-3 or TRBV12-4 with TRBJ2-1; D possibly corresponds to TRBD2 (5 bases). V was cut by 5 bases and J by 1 base, with 15 bases left in between. The CDR3 is 16 amino acids. The CDR3 here is CASSPQGGSSYNEQFF. CDR3 DNA sequence: TGTGCCAGCAGTCCGCAAGGCGGGTCTTCCTACAATGAGCAGTTCTTC.

Only one count was recorded for this clonotype. The gene calls are TRBV5-1 and TRBJ2-4; 9 bases are a match to TRBD1. CDR3 length equals 18 residues. Germline loops: CDR1 SGHRS, CDR2 YFSETQ. V dropped 4 bases and J dropped 0; count of bases not matched to a gene: 11. In DNA, the CDR3 is TGCGCCAGCAGCCCCCGACAGGGGGTTCCCCTAGCCAAAAACATTCAGTACTTC. Translated: CASSPRQGVPLAKNIQYF. The full variable domain, in which reference TRBV5-1 and TRBJ2-4 provide the parts outside the CDR3, is KAGVTQTPRYLIKTRGQQVTLSCSPISGHRSVSWYQQTPGQGLQFLFEYFSETQRNKGNFPGRFSGRQFSNSRSEMNVSTLELGDSALYLCASSPRQGVPLAKNIQYFGAGTRLSVL.

The chain links TRBV27 to TRBJ1-6; D not certain. Germline V gives CDR1 MNHEY, CDR2 SMNVEV (reference sequence). The CDR3 runs to 14 residues. V shed 8 bases and J shed 11 bases, with 19 bases lying between them. For the CDR3, the DNA is TGTGCCAGCGCTTCTCCGAACTCCTTTACACCCCTCCACTTT. As protein: CASASPNSFTPLHF.

In its sample, this clonotype was seen once. The V call is TRBV9, the J call TRBJ1-2; D perhaps matches TRBD1 (5 bases). This CDR3 region has 16 residues. Between the trimmed V and J ends, which lost 4 bases and 8 bases, there was a span of 24 bases. CDR1 SGDLS and CDR2 YYNGEE come from the germline V gene. CDR3 loop: CASSPESAGLSRGYTF. The CDR3 DNA is TGTGCCAGCAGCCCCGAATCCGCGGGACTCTCGAGGGGCTACACCTTC.

The V gene is TRBV6-5, the J gene TRBJ2-7; no definite D call. V gave up 4 bases and J gave up 3 bases, with 7 bases separating them. In germline, CDR1 is MNHEY, CDR2 SVGAGI. The CDR3 consists of 12 residues. The CDR3 reads CASSSYNYEQYF. CDR3 DNA: TGTGCCAGCAGTTCGTACAACTACGAGCAGTACTTC.

The V gene is TRBV10-3, the J gene TRBJ2-1; D is possibly TRBD2 (6 bases). The germline V and J ends were trimmed by 4 bases and 1 base, with 11 bases remaining between them. The CDR3 extends over 15 amino acids. Germline V gives CDR1 ENHRY, CDR2 SYGVKD. The DNA for the CDR3 is TGTGCCATCAGTGTTGGGGGAGGTTCCTACAATGAGCAGTTCTTC. Protein: CAISVGGGSYNEQFF.

This chain joins TRBV7-8 and TRBJ2-3; 11 bases fit TRBD2. The CDR3 runs to 20 residues. V lost 2 bases and J lost 2; bases outside the gene matches: 15. CDR1 is SGHVS, CDR2 FQNEAQ, per germline. The CDR3 DNA reads as TGTGCCAGCAGCTTACCCGCCCTCGGGGGACTAGCGGAAATCACAGATACGCAGTATTTT. Its translation: CASSLPALGGLAEITDTQYF.

The J gene is TRBJ2-1, the V gene TRBV3-1; D is unclear. Germline CDR1 LGHDT, CDR2 YNNKEL (reference sequence). CDR3 length equals 17 residues. V lost 3 bases, J lost 5 bases, and 20 bases lay in between. This CDR3 is CASSQSHGVYGNNEQFF. The CDR3 nucleotides are TGTGCCAGCAGCCAGTCACATGGGGTATATGGGAACAATGAGCAGTTCTTC.

This chain joins TRBV27 and TRBJ2-1; tentative D call: TRBD2 (5 bases). Trimming removed 2 bases at V and 15 bases at J, with 17 bases between. The CDR3 is 13 amino acids. In germline, CDR1 is MNHEY, CDR2 SMNVEV (reference sequence). The CDR3 coding sequence is TGTGCCAGCAGTTTAAGCACTCGAGGGCACCGGTTCTTC. Translating gives CASSLSTRGHRFF.

The rearrangement links TRBV9 to TRBJ1-3; D is uncertain. The CDR3 covers 15 residues. V dropped 7 bases and J dropped 0 bases, with 14 bases sitting between them. Germline V lookup: CDR1 SGDLS, CDR2 YYNGEE. CDR3 amino acids: CASSIGRTSGNTIYF. CDR3 nucleotides: TGTGCCAGCTCTATCGGCAGGACCTCTGGAAACACCATATATTTT.

This sequence joins TRBV7-2 and TRBJ2-7; TRBD1 is a possible D gene (5 bases). V lost 3 bases and J 3 bases, leaving 9 bases between the germline ends. The CDR3 totals 13 residues. The germline gives CDR1 SGHTA, CDR2 FQGNSA. CDR3 residues: CASSFGHIYEQYF. CDR3 coding DNA: TGTGCCAGCAGCTTTGGACACATCTACGAGCAGTACTTC.

V is TRBV24-1 and J is TRBJ2-1, with 10 bases fitting TRBD1. CDR3 size: 18 residues. Per germline, CDR1 KGHDR and CDR2 SFDVKD. V trimming: 3 bases; J trimming: 2 bases; junction bases outside the gene matches: 9. This chain's CDR3 is CATSDTRDRGLAYNEQFF. CDR3 sequence (DNA): TGTGCCACCAGTGATACCCGGGACAGGGGACTTGCCTACAATGAGCAGTTCTTC.

This clonotype was observed a single time. The V and J genes are TRBV20-1 and TRBJ2-3, with 8 bases that match TRBD2. Per germline, CDR1 DFQATT and CDR2 SNEGSKA (reference sequence). The CDR3 contains 13 residues. J gave up 6 bases and V 8 bases, and 10 bases lay outside the gene matches. CDR3 DNA: TGCAGTCCCACTAGCGGACTCATGGATACGCAGTATTTT. This translates into CSPTSGLMDTQYF.

The CDR3 coding sequence is TGTGCCAGCAGTTTTGGACAGGGGATTGAAGCTTTCTTT. Protein product: CASSFGQGIEAFF. V and J are TRBV6-5 and TRBJ1-1, with 9 bases that match TRBD1. The CDR3 length is 13 residues. V was clipped by 4 bases and J by 7 bases; unmatched bases: 4. Germline values: CDR1 MNHEY, CDR2 SVGAGI.

The V call is TRBV20-1, the J call TRBJ2-5, with a possible D match to TRBD2 (6 bases). With 3 bases removed from V and 5 bases from J, the gap between germline ends came to 13 bases. CDR1 and CDR2 (germline): DFQATT, SNEGSKA (reference sequence). The length of the CDR3 is 13 residues. CDR3: CSASKTSMETQYF. The CDR3 nucleotides are TGCAGTGCTAGTAAGACTAGTATGGAGACCCAGTACTTC.

The chain recombines TRBV20-1 with TRBJ1-2; TRBD1 agrees at 7 bases. From germline, CDR1 is DFQATT and CDR2 SNEGSKA (reference sequence). This CDR3 contains 14 residues. Trimming took 6 bases from V and 4 from J; bases not matched to a gene: 11. The CDR3 DNA reads as TGCAGTGCCTCCTACCCAGGGGGGGGCTATGGCTACACCTTC. Encoded protein: CSASYPGGGYGYTF.

The chain's CDR3 is CSVAGQEAFF. In DNA, the CDR3 is TGCAGCGTGGCAGGACAGGAGGCTTTCTTT. The rearrangement joins TRBV29-1 to TRBJ1-1; TRBD1 matches 7 bases. Germline-derived CDR1 and CDR2 are SQVTM and ANQGSEA. V dropped 6 bases and J dropped 11; count of bases not matched to a gene: 6. CDR3 length: 10 residues.

The chain is built from TRBV7-9 and TRBJ1-2; perhaps TRBD1 as D (5 bases). The germline CDR1 and CDR2 sequences are SEHNR and FQNEAQ (reference sequence). Trimming pared 5 bases from V and 0 bases from J, leaving 19 bases between. The CDR3 spans 17 residues. The CDR3 loop is CASSRDLINSANYGYTF. In DNA form, the CDR3 reads TGTGCCAGCAGCCGGGACCTCATAAATTCGGCTAACTATGGCTACACCTTC.

The rearrangement joins TRBV19 to TRBJ2-1; TRBD2 agrees at 9 bases. J lost 8 bases, V lost 2 bases, and 10 bases had no gene match. This CDR3 has 16 residues. The germline V gene encodes CDR1 LNHDA and CDR2 SQIVND (reference sequence). The CDR3 DNA reads TGTGCCAGTAGTATAAGCGGGAGGCCAGGGTTGTATGAGCAGTTCTTC. It is translated as CASSISGRPGLYEQFF. Looking up the rest from reference TRBV19 and TRBJ2-1 gives the full variable domain: DGGITQSPKYLFRKEGQNVTLSCEQNLNHDAMYWYRQDPGQGLRLIYYSQIVNDFQKGDIAEGYSVSREKKESFPLTVTSAQKNPTAFYLCASSISGRPGLYEQFFGPGTRLTVL.

The V gene is TRBV30, the J gene TRBJ1-1; D gene unclear. CDR1 GTSNPN and CDR2 SVGIG come from the germline V gene (reference sequence). The CDR3 has 13 residues. Trimming took 3 bases from V and 0 from J, leaving 8 bases between them. CDR3 residues: CAWRGRMNTEAFF. For the CDR3, the DNA is TGTGCCTGGAGAGGGCGGATGAACACTGAAGCTTTCTTT.

The chain links TRBV6-4 to TRBJ2-7; a weak D match, TRBD1 (6 bases). Between the trimmed V and J ends, which lost 0 bases and 3 bases, there was a span of 12 bases. CDR1 MRHNA and CDR2 SNTAGT come from the germline V gene. This CDR3 is built from 15 residues. The CDR3 DNA follows: TGTGCCAGCAGTGACTCGAACAGGGCCAACTACGAGCAGTACGTC. It encodes CASSDSNRANYEQYV.